Described below is a single T cell receptor (beta chain) sequence and its context. One end of the junction varies from germline; a read error may be responsible. The sample comes from a study of blood T cells in healthy people across ages. Isolation of PBMCs gave at least 6 million cells per sample. Germline V CDR1 and CDR2: SGHDN, FVKESK. The CDR3 spans 14 residues. It was with a sample-barcoded 5' primer and a J-beta primer mix that a second PCR of roughly 6 to 11 cycles was run. Every sample returned 2.5 million or more CDR3-containing paired-end reads. MiXCR was run by TCRdb on the 5' RACE reads, yielding one entry per CDR3 protein. Among about 1.6 million distinct CDR3 sequences listed, roughly a third were seen once.

This clonotype originated in a woman under 40 in good health. Sequenced sample: blood. This chain joins TRBV14 and TRBJ2-7; the D gene is possibly TRBD1 (6 bases). CDR3 sequence: CANSLLTGHYEQYF. For the CDR3, the DNA is TGTGCCAACAGCCTCCTGACAGGTCACTACGAGCAGTACTTC.